The 23 T cell receptor beta chains given below trace back to one sample, sequenced in a study of CDR3 diversity in severe acne. Using its own MiXCR run on the PCR reads, TCRdb lists one record per CDR3 protein. The sample holds some 85,000 distinct CDR3 sequences, about half seen once. Sequenced sample: blood. The receptors here all came from a male donor with severe acne vulgaris.

The CDR3 DNA is TGTGCCACCAGTCAAGGGTACGCGGGGAGGAACACAGATACGCAGTATTTT. Translating it yields CATSQGYAGRNTDTQYF. V is TRBV24-1 and J is TRBJ2-2; weak D call: TRBD2 (6 bases). The DNA matches TRBJ2-3 better at its end, which makes the J call doubtful. This CDR3 has 17 amino acids. Looked up from germline, CDR1 is KGHDR and CDR2 is SFDVKD.

This chain uses TRBV10-3 with TRBJ2-5; 11 nucleotides line up with TRBD2. CDR3 length equals 14 residues. J gave up 5 bases and V 4 bases, and 3 bases lay outside the gene matches. CDR1 and CDR2 (germline): ENHRY, SYGVKD. CDR3 bases: TGTGCCATCAGTGTGACTAGCGGGATGGAGACCCAGTACTTC. Amino acid sequence: CAISVTSGMETQYF.

Concerning this clonotype: This may arise from a read error, as a much more abundant clone is one base away. The CDR3 does not end in the conserved phenylalanine or tryptophan, so this is likely a read error. The gene calls are TRBV15 and TRBJ1-4; 9 nucleotides agree with TRBD1. CDR1 and CDR2 from the germline V gene are LNHNV and YYDKDF (reference sequence). Trimming took 5 bases from V and 8 from J; bases not matched to a gene: 6. The length of the CDR3 is 14 residues. The CDR3 sequence is CATSVRQGEEKLFS. Written as DNA, the CDR3 is TGTGCCACCAGCGTCCGACAGGGGGAGGAAAAACTGTTTTCT.

A remark on this clonotype: The junction departs from the called germline gene at one end, perhaps through a read error. The genes are TRBV10-3 and TRBJ1-5; no reliable D call. The CDR3 has 12 amino acids. Per the germline V gene, CDR1 is ENHRY and CDR2 is SYGVKD. The CDR3, as DNA: TGTGCCAGCAGTACCCCCGGGCAGCCCCAGCATTTT. It yields the protein CASSTPGQPQHF.

The chain is built from TRBV27 and TRBJ2-2, with unresolved D. The V and J ends lost 3 bases and 4 bases respectively, with 6 bases between them. The CDR3 is 13 amino acids. The germline V gene has CDR1 MNHEY and CDR2 SMNVEV (reference sequence). The CDR3 coding sequence is TGTGCCAGCAGTTTTACCTTCACCGGGGAGCTGTTTTTT. It is translated as CASSFTFTGELFF.

With respect to this clonotype: This clone may be a read error of a much larger clone one base away. The CDR3 spells CASSLTPGQGTGWGRRVF. In DNA, the CDR3 is TGTGCCAGCAGCTTAACCCCGGGACAGGGGACGGGATGGGGTAGACGGGTTTTT. V usage is TRBV7-3 and J usage is TRBJ2-2; 10 bases are a match to TRBD1. CDR1 is SGHTA, CDR2 FQGTGA, per germline. The CDR3 has 18 amino acids.

The rearrangement links TRBV20-1 to TRBJ1-5; no definite D call. This CDR3 has 14 residues. Trimming pared 3 bases from V and 0 bases from J, leaving 9 bases between. Germline V gene data show CDR1 as DFQATT and CDR2 as SNEGSKA (reference sequence). CDR3 sequence: CSARAYDSNQPQHF. The DNA of the CDR3 is TGCAGTGCTAGGGCCTATGATAGCAATCAGCCCCAGCATTTT.

A remark on this clonotype: A junction end diverges from the germline sequence, so it may reflect a read error. V gene TRBV19 combines with J gene TRBJ2-4; D call uncertain. This CDR3 contains 17 residues. Germline CDR1 and CDR2: LNHDA and SQIVND (reference sequence). DNA of the CDR3: TGTGCCAGTAGTATAGAGGGCCCAGGAAGGGCCAAAAACATTCAATACTTC. Translation gives CASSIEGPGRAKNIQYF.

A note on this clonotype: The DNA is omitted, as the CDR3 cannot be located on it reliably, and the CDR3 follows TCRdb's listing. The CDR3 protein is CDSSIYLCSPGASGNEQFF. The chain joins TRBV7-4 to TRBJ2-1; whether TRBD2, the table's D call, matches the DNA was not checked. Germline assignment: CDR1 SGHVT and CDR2 SQSDAQ. The CDR3 is 19 amino acids long, termini counted.

About this clonotype: With a much larger clone just one base away, this may be a read error. This chain joins TRBV7-2 and TRBJ1-5, with D possibly matching TRBD2 (6 bases). The J call is in doubt because the DNA end fits TRBJ2-3 better. Germline assignment: CDR1 SGHTA and CDR2 FQGNSA. This CDR3 has 14 amino acids. The CDR3 region is CASSWGDGNQPQYF. CDR3 DNA sequence: TGTGCCAGCAGCTGGGGGGACGGGAATCAGCCCCAGTATTTT.

V is TRBV7-9 and J is TRBJ1-1, with no clear D. The germline V gene has CDR1 SEHNR and CDR2 FQNEAQ (reference sequence). This CDR3 has 15 amino acids. Trimming took off 4 bases at V and 1 base at J, with 13 bases between the two ends. CDR3 amino acids: CASSSPTYKNTEAFF. CDR3 coding DNA: TGTGCCAGCAGCTCGCCGACATATAAGAACACTGAAGCTTTCTTT.

This chain connects TRBV5-6 to TRBJ2-7; D is tentatively TRBD1 or TRBD2 (5 bases each). The CDR3 runs to 15 residues. Germline values: CDR1 SGHDT, CDR2 YYEEEE. The V gene lost 5 bases and the J gene lost 3 bases, with 18 bases spanning the gap. CDR3 nucleotide sequence: TGTGCCAGCAGAGCCGGGACGAGAGAAAACTACGAGCAGTACTTC. Protein: CASRAGTRENYEQYF.

This clonotype has ten or more counts. The V call is TRBV5-8, the J call TRBJ2-3, with D perhaps matching TRBD1 (6 bases). Germline V gives CDR1 SGHTS, CDR2 YDEGEE. The CDR3 contains 13 residues. Trimming left V 4 bases short and J 7 bases short, with 13 bases between. The CDR3 bases are TGTGCCAGCAGCCTGACCGGGACACATACGCAGTATTTT. The encoded protein is CASSLTGTHTQYF.

In regard to this clonotype: This may arise from a read error, as a much more abundant clone is one base away. The chain recombines TRBV19 with TRBJ1-5; D unclear. In germline, CDR1 is LNHDA, CDR2 SQIVND (reference sequence). There are 17 residues in the CDR3. CDR3 sequence: CASSTYLSAGSNQPRHF. The CDR3 nucleotides are TGTGCCAGTAGTACCTACCTTTCGGCAGGAAGCAATCAGCCCCGGCATTTT. Full variable domain (missing parts from reference TRBV19 and TRBJ1-5): DGGITQSPKYLFRKEGQNVTLSCEQNLNHDAMYWYRQDPGQGLRLIYYSQIVNDFQKGDIAEGYSVSREKKESFPLTVTSAQKNPTAFYLCASSTYLSAGSNQPRHFGDGTRLSIL.

As to this clonotype: A read error may be the cause here, since a much bigger clone is one base away. This sequence joins TRBV7-9 and TRBJ1-1; D not resolved. Germline CDR1 SEHNR, CDR2 FQNEAQ (reference sequence). The CDR3 is 13 residues long. The V and J ends lost 8 bases and 1 base respectively, with 11 bases between them. The CDR3 is CASGSKTNTEAFF. CDR3 bases: TGTGCCAGCGGCTCAAAGACGAACACTGAAGCTTTCTTT.

Comment on this clonotype: A much larger clone is a single base away; this may be a read error. The conserved final phenylalanine or tryptophan is absent from the CDR3, which likely points to a read error. The chain links TRBV11-2 to TRBJ2-1; TRBD2 is a possible D gene (5 bases). Germline assignment: CDR1 SGHAT and CDR2 FQNNGV. The CDR3 is 14 amino acids. V was shortened by 4 bases and J by 5 bases, with 12 bases between the two germline ends. CDR3 sequence reads: CASSSTLGHNEQFL. The CDR3 DNA reads TGTGCCAGCAGCTCTACACTAGGCCACAATGAGCAGTTCCTC.

This clonotype has just a few counts. The chain recombines TRBV6-1 with TRBJ1-5, with D maybe TRBD1 (5 bases). The CDR3 is made up of 14 amino acids. V lost 4 bases and J 4 bases, leaving 11 bases between the germline ends. CDR1 and CDR2 from the germline V gene are MNHNS and SASEGT. CDR3 coding DNA: TGTGCCAGCAGTGGGGGCCAGGAGAATCAGCCCCAGCATTTT. It specifies CASSGGQENQPQHF.

The chain combines TRBV7-2 with TRBJ2-3, with a possible D match to TRBD1 (5 bases). V dropped 5 bases and J dropped 6 bases, with 15 bases sitting between them. Germline CDR1 reads SGHTA; CDR2 reads FQGNSA. The CDR3 covers 14 residues. The CDR3 loop reads CASSPWAGYDTQYF. The CDR3 nucleotides are TGTGCCAGCAGCCCGTGGGCAGGGTATGATACGCAGTATTTT.

V and J are TRBV25-1 and TRBJ1-5; no clear D gene. The CDR3 is 16 amino acids. Trimming left V 2 bases short and J 1 base short, with 12 bases between. Looked up from germline, CDR1 is MGHDK and CDR2 is SYGVNS. The CDR3 DNA follows: TGTGCCAGCAGTGAACGAAGAAGGGAAAGCAATCAGCCCCAGCATTTT. Its protein product is CASSERRRESNQPQHF. Full variable domain (remainder filled in from reference TRBV25-1 and TRBJ1-5): EADIYQTPRYLVIGTGKKITLECSQTMGHDKMYWYQQDPGMELHLIHYSYGVNSTEKGDLSSESTVSRIRTEHFPLTLESARPSHTSQYLCASSERRRESNQPQHFGDGTRLSIL.

This clonotype was counted at least ten times. V gene TRBV10-2 combines with J gene TRBJ2-2; D gene uncertain. The CDR3 loop spans 13 amino acids. The V and J ends lost 10 bases and 4 bases respectively, with 13 bases between them. Germline V gives CDR1 WSHSY, CDR2 SAAADI. As DNA, the CDR3 is TGCGCCACACGGACGTCGAGCACCGGGGAGCTGTTTTTT. Translation: CATRTSSTGELFF.

The count of this clonotype is one. The chain couples TRBV7-2 to TRBJ1-4; no clear D gene. Germline CDR1 SGHTA, CDR2 FQGNSA. CDR3 length: 16 amino acids. V was cut by 5 bases and J by 5 bases, with 18 bases left in between. The CDR3 bases are TGTGCCAGCAGCACGACACCGGGAGTACCGAATGAAAAACTGTTTTTT. Its protein product is CASSTTPGVPNEKLFF.

The chain recombines TRBV20-1 with TRBJ2-7; weak D call: TRBD1 (7 bases). Trimming left V 1 base short and J 5 bases short, with 15 bases between. Germline CDR1 DFQATT, CDR2 SNEGSKA (reference sequence). The CDR3 spans 14 residues. CDR3 loop: CSARAAGQPDEQYF. The DNA of the CDR3 is TGCAGTGCTAGAGCCGCGGGACAGCCCGACGAGCAGTACTTC.

In its sample, this clonotype is medium-sized. The CDR3 DNA is TGTGCCAGCAGCTTAAACAGGGAAAGTGGCTACACCTTC. Its translation is CASSLNRESGYTF. This chain joins TRBV7-2 and TRBJ1-2, with D possibly matching TRBD1 (6 bases). Trimming removed 2 bases from V and 7 bases from J, with 11 bases in between. The germline CDR1 and CDR2 sequences are SGHTA and FQGNSA. The CDR3 contains 13 residues.